The present TCR beta chain was sequenced within a study of cytomegalovirus exposure and HLA in healthy donors. Points from the study as a whole: It was reportedly the case that the classifier diagnosed cytomegalovirus status with high specificity and sensitivity. TCR beta sequences reportedly predicted most subjects' HLA-A and HLA-B alleles accurately.

PCR employed 60 Vbeta and 13 Jbeta primers. Clones were sequenced by immunoSEQ multiplex PCR, and TCRdb holds only the in-frame ones, with some missing. Of approximately 150,000 clones detected, 78% appear once; the ten largest clones hold about 2.5%. This CDR3 contains 12 residues. Looked up from germline, CDR1 is SGHTA and CDR2 is FQGNSA. Trimming took 3 bases from V and 5 from J, leaving 7 bases between them. In regard to this clone: The antigen remains undetermined.

This chain links TRBV7-2 with TRBJ2-5, with D maybe TRBD2 (6 bases). The sequence derives from a woman younger than 35 in good health and CMV-seropositive. Sequencing used PBMCs. The CDR3 DNA is TGTGCCAGCAGCTTGGGGAGGGAGACCCAGTACTTC. It codes for CASSLGRETQYF.